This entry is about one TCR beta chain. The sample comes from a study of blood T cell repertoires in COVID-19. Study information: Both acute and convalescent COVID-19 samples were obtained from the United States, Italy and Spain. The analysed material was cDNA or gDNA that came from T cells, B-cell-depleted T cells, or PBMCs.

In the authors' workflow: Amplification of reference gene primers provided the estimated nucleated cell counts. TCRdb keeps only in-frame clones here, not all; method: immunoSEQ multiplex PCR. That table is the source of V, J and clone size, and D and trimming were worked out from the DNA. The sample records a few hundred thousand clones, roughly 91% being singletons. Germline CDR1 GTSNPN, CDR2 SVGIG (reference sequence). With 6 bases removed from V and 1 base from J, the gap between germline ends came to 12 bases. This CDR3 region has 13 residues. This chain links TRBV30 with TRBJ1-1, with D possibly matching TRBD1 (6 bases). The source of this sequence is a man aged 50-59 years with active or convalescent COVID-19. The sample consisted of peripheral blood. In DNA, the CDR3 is TGTGCCTGCTACAGGGCCCCGAACACTGAAGCTTTCTTT. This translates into CACYRAPNTEAFF.